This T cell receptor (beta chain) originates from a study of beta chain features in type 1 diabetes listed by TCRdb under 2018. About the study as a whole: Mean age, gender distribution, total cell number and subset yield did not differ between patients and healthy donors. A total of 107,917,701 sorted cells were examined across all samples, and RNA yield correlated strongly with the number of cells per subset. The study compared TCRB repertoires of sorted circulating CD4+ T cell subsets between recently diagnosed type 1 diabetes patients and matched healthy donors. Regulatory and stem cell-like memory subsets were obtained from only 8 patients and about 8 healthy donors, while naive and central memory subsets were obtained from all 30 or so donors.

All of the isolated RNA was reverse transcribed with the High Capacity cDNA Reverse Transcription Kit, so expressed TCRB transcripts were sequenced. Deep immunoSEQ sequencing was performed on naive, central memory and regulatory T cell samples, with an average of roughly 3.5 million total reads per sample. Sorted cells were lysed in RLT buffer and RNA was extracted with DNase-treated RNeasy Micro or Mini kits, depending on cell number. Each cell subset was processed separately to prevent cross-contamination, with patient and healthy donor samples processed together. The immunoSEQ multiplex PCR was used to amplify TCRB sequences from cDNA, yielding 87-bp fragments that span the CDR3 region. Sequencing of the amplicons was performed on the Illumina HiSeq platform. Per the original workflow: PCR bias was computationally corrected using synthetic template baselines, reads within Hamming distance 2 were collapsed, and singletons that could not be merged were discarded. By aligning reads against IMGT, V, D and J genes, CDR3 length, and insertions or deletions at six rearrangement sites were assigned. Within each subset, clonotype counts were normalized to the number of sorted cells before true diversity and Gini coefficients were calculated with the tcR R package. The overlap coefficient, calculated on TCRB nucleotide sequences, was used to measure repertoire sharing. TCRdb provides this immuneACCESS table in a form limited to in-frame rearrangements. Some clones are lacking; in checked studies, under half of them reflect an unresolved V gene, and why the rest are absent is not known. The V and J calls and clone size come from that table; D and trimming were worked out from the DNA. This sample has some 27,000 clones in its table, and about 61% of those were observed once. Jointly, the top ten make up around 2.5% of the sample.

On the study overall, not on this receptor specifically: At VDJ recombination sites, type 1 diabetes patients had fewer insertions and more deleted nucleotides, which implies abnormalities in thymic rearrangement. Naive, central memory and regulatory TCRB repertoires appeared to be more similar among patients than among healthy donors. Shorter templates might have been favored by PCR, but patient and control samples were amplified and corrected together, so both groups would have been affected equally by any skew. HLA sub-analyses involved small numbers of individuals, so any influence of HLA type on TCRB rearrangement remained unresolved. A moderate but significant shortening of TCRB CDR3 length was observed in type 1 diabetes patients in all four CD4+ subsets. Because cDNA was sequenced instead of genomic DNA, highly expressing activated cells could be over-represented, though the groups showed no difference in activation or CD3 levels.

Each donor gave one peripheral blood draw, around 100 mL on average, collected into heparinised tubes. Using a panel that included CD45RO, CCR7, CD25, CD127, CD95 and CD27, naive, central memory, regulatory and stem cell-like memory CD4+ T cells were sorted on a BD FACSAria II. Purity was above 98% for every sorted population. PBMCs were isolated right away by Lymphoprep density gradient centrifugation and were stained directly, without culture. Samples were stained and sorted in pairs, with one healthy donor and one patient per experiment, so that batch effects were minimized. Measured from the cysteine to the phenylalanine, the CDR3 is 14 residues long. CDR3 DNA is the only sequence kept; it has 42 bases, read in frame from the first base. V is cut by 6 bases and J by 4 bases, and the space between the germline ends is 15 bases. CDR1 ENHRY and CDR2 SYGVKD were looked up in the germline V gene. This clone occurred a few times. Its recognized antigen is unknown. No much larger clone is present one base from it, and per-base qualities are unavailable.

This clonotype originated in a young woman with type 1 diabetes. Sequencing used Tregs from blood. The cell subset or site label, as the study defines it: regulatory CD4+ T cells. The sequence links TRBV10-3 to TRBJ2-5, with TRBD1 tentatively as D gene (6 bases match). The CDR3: CAISSTQGSETQYF. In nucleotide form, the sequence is TGTGCCATCAGCAGCACACAGGGTTCAGAGACCCAGTACTTC.